At least ten counts were recorded for the clone carrying this TCR beta chain. The target antigen is unknown. The germline V gene encodes CDR1 MNHEY and CDR2 SVGAGI. This CDR3 is built from 15 residues. The V segment lost 6 bases and the J segment 4 bases; nucleotides outside the gene matches: 5. The sequenced template was RNA, covering the TCR beta CDR3 region. An opening RT-PCR round employed HTBI primers and preceded a second-round multiplex PCR. TCRdb re-called the multiplex PCR reads through MiXCR, storing one row per CDR3 protein. Among 400,000 to 500,000 distinct CDR3 sequences listed, under 25% were seen once. The record originates from a study of Graves' ophthalmopathy and Graves' hyperthyroidism. The authors defined stable hyperthyroidism as no ophthalmopathy within 18 months of follow-up. Hyperthyroidism patients were newly diagnosed, under 2 months' duration, aged 18 to 65. General study findings and limits: Detected in blood as well were most expanded thyroid clonotypes with frequency above 0.001. Forecasting of ophthalmopathy progression by the model achieved 70.59% sensitivity and 72.22% specificity.

The chain has TRBV6-5 and TRBJ2-5, with 13 bases that match TRBD2. The sequencing sample was made of peripheral blood. The receptor comes from a woman in her late teens or twenties with stable Graves' hyperthyroidism. CDR3 bases: TGTGCCAGCAGCTCACTAGCGGGAGGGGCAGAGACCCAGTACTTC. It encodes CASSSLAGGAETQYF.